Below are 28 T cell receptor beta chains sequenced from a single sample in a study of shared clonotypes between healthy human individuals. Measured with immunoSEQ multiplex PCR; TCRdb has only the in-frame clones, and not every one. The table includes fewer than 2.5 million clones, roughly 93% detected once. The sequencing sample was made of naive CD4+ T cells from PBMCs. The subset is: CD45RA+ positively selected. The receptors stem from a young man in good health. Some clones in this sample may be carry-over from other donors' samples.

The gene calls are TRBV11-3 and TRBJ2-7; TRBD1 agrees at 7 bases. Germline values: CDR1 SGHNT, CDR2 YENEEA. This CDR3 is built from 15 residues. Germline trimming cut 1 base from V and 5 bases from J; bases unmatched to any gene: 8. The CDR3 is CASSLGTGETHEQYF. CDR3 nucleotides: TGTGCCAGCAGCTTAGGGACAGGAGAGACCCACGAGCAGTACTTC. Drawing the rest from reference TRBV11-3 and TRBJ2-7, the complete variable domain is EAGVVQSPRYKIIEKKQPVAFWCNPISGHNTLYWYLQNLGQGPELLIRYENEEAVDDSQLPKDRFSAERLKGVDSTLKIQPAELGDSAVYLCASSLGTGETHEQYFGPGTRLTVT.

The rearrangement links TRBV28 to TRBJ2-1; D gene ambiguous. CDR1 and CDR2 (germline): MDHEN, SYDVKM. V lost 6 bases, J lost 0 bases, and 12 bases lay in between. The CDR3 has 15 amino acids. The CDR3 sequence is CASSWFESSYNEQFF. DNA for the CDR3: TGTGCCAGCAGCTGGTTCGAGAGCTCCTACAATGAGCAGTTCTTC.

The CDR3 loop reads CASKEKGGQGTFF. As DNA, the CDR3 is TGTGCCAGCAAAGAGAAGGGGGGGCAGGGGACTTTCTTC. The J gene is TRBJ2-1, the V gene TRBV27; D may be TRBD2 (7 bases). V lost 7 bases and J lost 16, with 23 bases in between. Germline CDR1 reads MNHEY; CDR2 reads SMNVEV (reference sequence). The CDR3 runs 13 residues.

The V call is TRBV21-1, the J call TRBJ2-7. TRBV21-1 is classified as a pseudogene. The CDR3 consists of 14 residues. As DNA, the CDR3 is TGTGCCAGCAGAGGGGTGGGAGTTGGGGACGAGCAGTACTTC. This translates into CASRGVGVGDEQYF.

The rearrangement joins TRBV28 to TRBJ1-1, with D tentatively TRBD1 (5 bases). This CDR3 is built from 15 residues. V shed 5 bases and J shed 4 bases, with 17 bases lying between them. CDR1 is MDHEN and CDR2 is SYDVKM in the germline V gene. The CDR3 bases are TGTGCCAGCAGTCCGGCGGACACAACCTCCACTGAAGCTTTCTTT. Translated, it gives CASSPADTTSTEAFF.

Points on this clone: This same CDR3 is encoded by further DNA sequences in the sample. This chain links TRBV9 with TRBJ2-1, with D tentatively TRBD2 (5 bases). Trimming left V 0 bases short and J 0 bases short, with 10 bases between. CDR1 and CDR2 (germline): SGDLS, YYNGEE. The CDR3 contains 16 residues. The CDR3 is CASSVGSGSSYNEQFF. The CDR3 DNA reads TGTGCCAGCAGCGTAGGCAGCGGAAGCTCCTACAATGAGCAGTTCTTC.

This clone was counted once. In the same sample, other DNA sequences code for this CDR3. The chain is built from TRBV9 and TRBJ1-3; D remains ambiguous. With 3 bases removed from V and 0 bases from J, the gap between germline ends came to 10 bases. The CDR3 has 15 residues. Germline CDR1 SGDLS, CDR2 YYNGEE. The CDR3 DNA follows: TGTGCCAGCAGCGCCGGGTCAAGCTCTGGAAACACCATATATTTT. Amino acids: CASSAGSSSGNTIYF.

This clone was found once. The V call is TRBV7-3, the J call TRBJ2-7, with 9 bases matching TRBD1. CDR1 and CDR2 from the germline V gene are SGHTA and FQGTGA. This CDR3 region has 15 residues. Trimming cost V 4 bases and J 6 bases; bases outside gene matches: 10. DNA for the CDR3: TGTGCCAGCAGCTCAATCGGGACAGGGTTAGGCGAGCAGTACTTC. It specifies CASSSIGTGLGEQYF.

The chain employs TRBV11-3 and TRBJ2-1, with TRBD2 identical over 8 bases. Trimming cost V 5 bases and J 9 bases; bases outside gene matches: 12. The V gene's germline CDR1 is SGHNT and CDR2 YENEEA. The CDR3 covers 15 residues. The CDR3 nucleotides are TGTGCCAGCAGCGCCGGGGGGGGCGGTGTGGGTGAGCAGTTCTTC. Amino acids: CASSAGGGGVGEQFF.

The chain couples TRBV15 to TRBJ2-1; the match to TRBD2 covers 8 bases. The CDR3 has 14 residues. V trimming: 0 bases; J trimming: 8 bases; junction bases outside the gene matches: 3. Germline V gene data show CDR1 as LNHNV and CDR2 as YYDKDF (reference sequence). CDR3 residues: CATSRDLGGDEQFF. DNA of the CDR3: TGTGCCACCAGCAGAGATCTCGGGGGGGATGAGCAGTTCTTC.

This chain links TRBV5-4 with TRBJ2-1; 8 nucleotides align to TRBD1. The germline V gene encodes CDR1 SGHNT and CDR2 YYREEE (reference sequence). The CDR3 contains 14 residues. V lost 3 bases and J lost 4; bases outside the gene matches: 3. CDR3 sequence: CASSSGQVYNEQFF. For the CDR3, the DNA is TGTGCCAGCAGCTCGGGACAGGTATACAATGAGCAGTTCTTC.

This clone was counted between two and nine times. The rearrangement joins TRBV5-1 to TRBJ1-1; D is unresolved. Germline CDR1 and CDR2: SGHRS and YFSETQ. The V end lost 1 base, the J end lost 1 base, and 8 bases lay between the germline ends. This CDR3 comprises 14 residues. The CDR3 region has the DNA TGCGCCAGCAGCTTGAACGGGGAGAACACTGAAGCTTTCTTT. Encoded protein: CASSLNGENTEAFF.

The chain uses TRBV11-3 and TRBJ2-7; 8 bases agree with TRBD1. From germline, CDR1 is SGHNT and CDR2 YENEEA. This CDR3 contains 14 residues. The junction had 9 bases not matched to a gene; V was cut back by 5 bases and J by 6 bases. The CDR3 nucleotides read TGTGCCAGCAGCCCGGGACAGGCTGGCCGCGAGCAGTACTTC. Translated, it gives CASSPGQAGREQYF.

The chain joins TRBV30 to TRBJ2-1; D unclear. Germline V lookup: CDR1 GTSNPN, CDR2 SVGIG (reference sequence). CDR3 length: 12 residues. V was cut by 0 bases and J by 6 bases, with 6 bases left in between. The CDR3 DNA sequence: TGTGCCTGGAGTGTATTTAGCAATGAGCAGTTCTTC. It yields the protein CAWSVFSNEQFF. Variable domain in full (rest from reference TRBV30 and TRBJ2-1): SQTIHQWPATLVQPVGSPLSLECTVEGTSNPNLYWYRQAAGRGLQLLFYSVGIGQISSEVPQNLSASRPQDRQFILSSKKLLLSDSGFYLCAWSVFSNEQFFGPGTRLTVL.

This chain joins TRBV9 and TRBJ2-3; 12 nucleotides agree with TRBD1. The CDR3 consists of 15 residues. Germline assignment: CDR1 SGDLS and CDR2 YYNGEE. V was clipped by 0 bases and J by 6 bases; unmatched bases: 2. The CDR3 nucleotides are TGTGCCAGCAGCGTAGCCGGGACAGGGGGCGATACGCAGTATTTT. Translated, it gives CASSVAGTGGDTQYF. The variable domain in full, completed from reference TRBV9 and TRBJ2-3, reads DSGVTQTPKHLITATGQRVTLRCSPRSGDLSVYWYQQSLDQGLQFLIQYYNGEERAKGNILERFSAQQFPDLHSELNLSSLELGDSALYFCASSVAGTGGDTQYFGPGTRLTVL.

The chain carries TRBV7-2 and TRBJ2-3, with unresolved D. Germline loops: CDR1 SGHTA, CDR2 FQGNSA. The CDR3 sequence is 17 residues long. V was trimmed by 5 bases and J by 3 bases, leaving 21 bases between them. The CDR3 nucleotides read TGTGCCAGCAGCCTCCTTTTGGGGTTAATCGGTACAGATACGCAGTATTTT. It translates to CASSLLLGLIGTDTQYF.

This clone was seen once. The V and J genes are TRBV7-9 and TRBJ2-3; tentatively, D is TRBD1 or TRBD2 (5 bases each). Trimming pared 5 bases from V and 4 bases from J, leaving 13 bases between. Per the germline V gene, CDR1 is SEHNR and CDR2 is FQNEAQ (reference sequence). The CDR3 is made up of 14 amino acids. CDR3 residues: CASSAEGNPDTQYF. The CDR3, as DNA: TGTGCCAGCAGCGCAGAGGGGAACCCAGATACGCAGTATTTT.

V and J are TRBV9 and TRBJ2-1, with D tentatively TRBD1 (9 bases). The CDR3 extends over 16 amino acids. V lost 6 bases and J 1 base, leaving 17 bases between the germline ends. CDR1 is SGDLS, CDR2 YYNGEE, per germline. DNA of the CDR3: TGTGCCAGCACCCTTAGCGGGACAGGGTCCTACAATGAGCAGTTCTTC. Residues: CASTLSGTGSYNEQFF.

The rearrangement joins TRBV19 to TRBJ1-3, with D perhaps TRBD1 (5 bases). V lost 5 bases to trimming and J lost 4 bases, with 15 bases between them. The CDR3 runs 15 residues. The germline gives CDR1 LNHDA, CDR2 SQIVND (reference sequence). CDR3 sequence reads: CASSSVRAFGNTIYF. The DNA for the CDR3 is TGTGCCAGTAGTTCCGTCAGGGCTTTCGGAAACACCATATATTTT.

The V and J genes are TRBV5-4 and TRBJ2-4, with 9 bases that match TRBD1. Germline assignment: CDR1 SGHNT and CDR2 YYREEE (reference sequence). The CDR3 runs 15 residues. Unmatched junction bases numbered 1, after V lost 0 bases and J lost 3 bases. The CDR3 DNA sequence: TGTGCCAGCAGCTTGGGGGACAGGGACAAAAACATTCAGTACTTC. Protein: CASSLGDRDKNIQYF.

This clone is a singleton in its sample. The rearrangement joins TRBV29-1 to TRBJ2-1, with D hard to call. This CDR3 region has 13 residues. Germline V gene sequence: CDR1 SQVTM, CDR2 ANQGSEA. V was trimmed by 6 bases and J by 7 bases, leaving 16 bases between them. As DNA, the CDR3 is TGCAGCGTCCATTCAGACCGACCGAATGAGCAGTTCTTC. Translating gives CSVHSDRPNEQFF.

The V gene is TRBV19, the J gene TRBJ1-3; 9 bases line up with TRBD1. V lost 5 bases to trimming and J lost 4 bases; unmatched junction nucleotides: 6. The CDR3 covers 15 residues. Germline V gene data show CDR1 as LNHDA and CDR2 as SQIVND (reference sequence). This CDR3 is CASSEQGARGNTIYF. In DNA, the CDR3 is TGTGCCAGTAGTGAACAGGGGGCGCGAGGAAACACCATATATTTT.

The chain combines TRBV18 with TRBJ2-5; D not resolved. The germline V gene has CDR1 KGHSH and CDR2 LQKENI. The CDR3 consists of 13 residues. Trimming shortened V by 2 bases and J by 5 bases, and 9 bases separated the two germline ends. CDR3 loop: CASSPSDPETQYF. CDR3 bases: TGTGCCAGCTCACCATCGGATCCCGAGACCCAGTACTTC.

The J gene is TRBJ2-1, the V gene TRBV11-3; no definite D call. CDR1 and CDR2 from the germline V gene are SGHNT and YENEEA. This CDR3 comprises 15 residues. V was shortened by 5 bases and J by 0 bases, with 11 bases between the two germline ends. CDR3 sequence reads: CASSESGLSYNEQFF. CDR3 DNA sequence: TGTGCCAGCAGCGAGTCGGGTCTCTCCTACAATGAGCAGTTCTTC.

J is TRBJ1-5 and V is TRBV5-8; 9 bases fit TRBD1. CDR3 length equals 14 residues. Looked up from germline, CDR1 is SGHTS and CDR2 is YDEGEE. With V trimmed by 4 bases and J by 8 bases, 7 bases remained unmatched. The CDR3 DNA sequence: TGTGCCAGCAGCCGGGGACAGGGTGCGGAGCCCCAGCATTTT. Encoded protein: CASSRGQGAEPQHF.

This chain links TRBV5-4 with TRBJ2-7; 10 bases agree with TRBD1. The CDR3 contains 15 residues. J gave up 6 bases and V 0 bases, and 6 bases lay outside the gene matches. Germline loops: CDR1 SGHNT, CDR2 YYREEE (reference sequence). This CDR3 reads CASSLGGTGAAEQYF. Written as DNA, the CDR3 is TGTGCCAGCAGCTTGGGGGGGACAGGGGCCGCCGAGCAGTACTTC.

V usage is TRBV6-1 and J usage is TRBJ1-5; perhaps TRBD1 as D (5 bases). This CDR3 has 15 amino acids. Deletions cut 6 bases from V and 2 bases from J, with 14 bases between. The germline V gene encodes CDR1 MNHNS and CDR2 SASEGT. CDR3 in DNA: TGTGCCAGCAGGAGGGGAATTGCCGGCAATCAGCCCCAGCATTTT. This encodes CASRRGIAGNQPQHF.

The chain uses TRBV2 and TRBJ2-3; 10 bases match TRBD2. With V trimmed by 5 bases and J by 4 bases, 6 bases remained unmatched. This CDR3 has 15 residues. Germline CDR1 is SNHLY and CDR2 is FYNNEI. The CDR3 sequence: CASSLSGRSADTQYF. CDR3 bases: TGTGCCAGCAGTCTTAGCGGGAGGAGCGCAGATACGCAGTATTTT.